This T cell receptor beta chain emerged from a study of T-cell reconstitution after alpha-beta-depleted transplantation in children. Unique molecular identifiers tagged the TCRbeta library. TCRdb re-derived calls from the PCR reads in MiXCR, one entry per CDR3 protein. This table holds 500,000 or so distinct CDR3 sequences, 32% found once. V lost 0 bases and J lost 8; bases outside the gene matches: 5. The CDR3 consists of 15 residues. Germline values: CDR1 MGHRA, CDR2 YSYEKL. The V and J genes are TRBV4-1 and TRBJ1-4, with 8 bases fitting TRBD1. Sequenced here: PBMCs from the stem cell graft donor, sampled from the stem cell graft. This clonotype originated in a human donor who donated a stem cell graft to a child with aplastic anemia. The CDR3: CASSQDDRGGEKLFF. CDR3 bases: TGCGCCAGCAGCCAAGACGACAGGGGTGGCGAAAAACTGTTTTTT.